Below are 22 T cell receptor beta chains sequenced from a single sample in a study of cytomegalovirus exposure and HLA in healthy donors. It was with 60 Vbeta and 13 Jbeta primers that the PCR ran. Method: immunoSEQ multiplex PCR; TCRdb's copy keeps in-frame clones and lacks some. The table lists about 220,000 clones, around 79% of them singletons. The sequencing sample was made of PBMCs. These TCRs come from a male donor in good health and CMV-seronegative.

The rearrangement joins TRBV27 to TRBJ2-5, with TRBD2 as a possible D gene (6 bases). V lost 4 bases and J 2 bases, leaving 20 bases between the germline ends. Germline CDR1 reads MNHEY; CDR2 reads SMNVEV (reference sequence). The CDR3 runs to 17 residues. The CDR3 here is CASSYYPPRGNQETQYF. Here the CDR3 DNA reads TGTGCCAGCAGTTACTATCCTCCTCGGGGGAATCAAGAGACCCAGTACTTC.

The gene calls are TRBV18 and TRBJ2-7, with D maybe TRBD2 (6 bases). This CDR3 comprises 14 residues. Per germline, CDR1 KGHSH and CDR2 LQKENI. V lost 2 bases and J lost 3, with 11 bases in between. The CDR3 nucleotides are TGTGCCAGCTCACCAGGGACGGGGGTCTACGAGCAGTACTTC. This encodes CASSPGTGVYEQYF.

The chain is built from TRBV7-3 and TRBJ2-3, with 11 bases matching TRBD2. The junction had 11 bases not matched to a gene; V was cut back by 3 bases and J by 0 bases. This CDR3 spans 19 amino acids. CDR1 SGHTA and CDR2 FQGTGA come from the germline V gene. Here the CDR3 reads CASSFLGLSGRASTDTQYF. DNA of the CDR3: TGTGCCAGCAGCTTTCTCGGCCTTAGCGGGAGGGCTAGCACAGATACGCAGTATTTT. The full variable domain, completed using reference TRBV7-3 and TRBJ2-3, is GAGVSQTPSNKVTEKGKYVELRCDPISGHTALYWYRQSLGQGPEFLIYFQGTGAADDSGLPNDRFFAVRPEGSVSTLKIQRTERGDSAVYLCASSFLGLSGRASTDTQYFGPGTRLTVL.

The rearrangement uses TRBV7-2 and TRBJ1-5, with TRBD1 matching 10 bases. CDR1 is SGHTA and CDR2 is FQGNSA in the germline V gene. Trimming cost V 1 base and J 4 bases; bases outside gene matches: 1. CDR3 size: 15 residues. CDR3 region: CASSLGDRGNQPQHF. CDR3 nucleotides: TGTGCCAGCAGCTTAGGGGACAGGGGAAATCAGCCCCAGCATTTT.

This clone has only a few counts. The chain recombines TRBV11-3 with TRBJ1-5; D gene ambiguous. The CDR3 sequence is 9 residues long. Germline assignment: CDR1 SGHNT and CDR2 YENEEA. V was shortened by 8 bases and J by 10 bases, with 6 bases between the two germline ends. CDR3 coding DNA: TGTGCCAGCGGCCCCCCCCAGCATTTT. This translates into CASGPPQHF.

This chain joins TRBV10-3 and TRBJ1-2; weak D call: TRBD1 (6 bases). Germline values: CDR1 ENHRY, CDR2 SYGVKD. The CDR3 length is 12 residues. Trimming pared 11 bases from V and 5 bases from J, leaving 15 bases between. Here the CDR3 DNA reads TGTGCCGTGACTGGGACATCTTATGGCTACACCTTC. Encoded protein: CAVTGTSYGYTF.

This clone was detected a few times. This chain joins TRBV5-4 and TRBJ1-3, with D perhaps matching TRBD1 (6 bases). There are 14 residues in the CDR3. Germline loops: CDR1 SGHNT, CDR2 YYREEE (reference sequence). Trimming shortened V by 5 bases and J by 0 bases, and 9 bases separated the two germline ends. The CDR3 bases are TGTGCCAGCAGAATACAGGGCTCTGGAAACACCATATATTTT. Translating gives CASRIQGSGNTIYF.

The CDR3 reads CASSDTARAGEKLFF. CDR3 coding DNA: TGTGCCAGCTCAGATACAGCAAGGGCGGGTGAAAAACTGTTTTTT. The chain is built from TRBV18 and TRBJ1-4; D unclear. Germline loops: CDR1 KGHSH, CDR2 LQKENI. V lost 5 bases to trimming and J lost 7 bases, with 17 bases between them. The length of the CDR3 is 15 residues.

This chain links TRBV7-9 with TRBJ1-1, with 10 bases that match TRBD1. Germline V CDR1 and CDR2: SEHNR, FQNEAQ (reference sequence). V lost 2 bases and J lost 7; bases outside the gene matches: 10. The CDR3 runs to 16 residues. The CDR3 region is CASSLQGTGALVEAFF. In DNA form, the CDR3 reads TGTGCCAGCAGCTTACAGGGGACAGGGGCCTTAGTTGAAGCTTTCTTT.

This clone has just a few counts. The V and J genes are TRBV6-4 and TRBJ2-5; 11 nucleotides agree with TRBD1. This CDR3 has 15 amino acids. Germline V lookup: CDR1 MRHNA, CDR2 SNTAGT. J gave up 2 bases and V 3 bases, and 2 bases lay outside the gene matches. CDR3 amino acids: CASSEGQGGQETQYF. As DNA, the CDR3 is TGTGCCAGCAGTGAGGGACAGGGGGGTCAAGAGACCCAGTACTTC.

V gene TRBV6-6 combines with J gene TRBJ2-7, with 7 bases that match TRBD2. In germline, CDR1 is MNHNY, CDR2 SVGAGI (reference sequence). The CDR3 has 16 residues. V trimming: 3 bases; J trimming: 1 base; junction bases outside the gene matches: 9. The CDR3 DNA reads TGTGCCAGCAGTTATCAAGGGACCGGGAGGTCCTACGAGCAGTACTTC. Residues: CASSYQGTGRSYEQYF.

This chain links TRBV30 with TRBJ2-7; 7 bases agree with TRBD1. CDR3 length equals 13 residues. J lost 4 bases, V lost 3 bases, and 6 bases had no gene match. CDR1 and CDR2 (germline): GTSNPN, SVGIG (reference sequence). The CDR3 reads CAWSPGTAYEQYF. CDR3 nucleotide sequence: TGTGCCTGGAGCCCCGGGACAGCTTACGAGCAGTACTTC.

This clone was observed once. The rearrangement links TRBV6-5 to TRBJ2-2; a weak D match, TRBD2 (6 bases). Germline V gene lookup returns CDR1 MNHEY and CDR2 SVGAGI. This CDR3 contains 15 residues. Trimming stripped 6 bases from V and 6 bases from J, with 17 bases between. The CDR3 loop is CASRTGRGKAGELFF. The CDR3 coding sequence is TGTGCCAGCAGGACCGGGAGAGGGAAGGCCGGGGAGCTGTTTTTT.

V usage is TRBV9 and J usage is TRBJ2-1; 8 bases line up with TRBD1. Germline-derived CDR1 and CDR2 are SGDLS and YYNGEE. CDR3 length equals 16 residues. V was clipped by 3 bases and J by 4 bases; unmatched bases: 9. CDR3 sequence reads: CASSAQPGQEYNEQFF. The CDR3 coding sequence is TGTGCCAGCAGCGCTCAACCGGGACAGGAGTACAATGAGCAGTTCTTC.

The table lists this clone with a few counts. The CDR3 region has the DNA TGTGCCAGCAGCGTACAAGTGGGGGCGGGGGGGCTCCTACGGAATGAGCAGTTCTTC. Encoded protein: CASSVQVGAGGLLRNEQFF. This chain joins TRBV9 and TRBJ2-1, with 9 bases aligning to TRBD2. Losses at the gene ends were 1 base for V and 7 bases for J; bases not matched to a gene: 18. This CDR3 comprises 19 residues. From germline, CDR1 is SGDLS and CDR2 YYNGEE.

The chain uses TRBV6-7 and TRBJ2-3; possible D gene TRBD1, 6 bases. TRBV6-7 is identified as an open reading frame with a role that is uncertain. V gave up 6 bases and J gave up 0 bases, with 16 bases separating them. The CDR3 totals 16 residues. This chain's CDR3 is CASRGPHRESTDTQYF. The CDR3 DNA reads as TGTGCCAGCAGGGGCCCCCACAGGGAAAGCACAGATACGCAGTATTTT.

V usage is TRBV6-5 and J usage is TRBJ1-5, with 8 bases aligning to TRBD1. CDR1 and CDR2 from the germline V gene are MNHEY and SVGAGI. The CDR3 contains 16 residues. The trim removed 4 bases at V and 4 bases at J, leaving 9 bases unmatched. The CDR3 is CASSSYSRGRNQPQHF. Here the CDR3 DNA reads TGTGCCAGCAGTTCTTACAGCAGGGGGCGGAATCAGCCCCAGCATTTT.

The chain recombines TRBV2 with TRBJ1-2; no clear D gene. This CDR3 is 16 amino acids long. Trimming took off 4 bases at V and 7 bases at J, with 22 bases between the two ends. Germline V gene lookup returns CDR1 SNHLY and CDR2 FYNNEI. CDR3 in amino acids: CASSASAGVSLGGYTF. The CDR3 DNA reads TGTGCCAGCAGTGCGTCAGCCGGGGTTAGTCTTGGTGGCTACACCTTC.

The chain recombines TRBV28 with TRBJ1-1, with D possibly matching TRBD1 (5 bases). With 6 bases removed from V and 5 bases from J, the gap between germline ends came to 25 bases. The CDR3 extends over 17 amino acids. CDR1 MDHEN and CDR2 SYDVKM come from the germline V gene. In DNA form, the CDR3 reads TGTGCCAGCAGCACCAACGACCCAGGAGGGGAATCAACTGAAGCTTTCTTT. Amino acids: CASSTNDPGGESTEAFF.

The V gene is TRBV11-2, the J gene TRBJ1-3; no firm D call. Germline CDR1 and CDR2: SGHAT and FQNNGV. The CDR3 is made up of 12 amino acids. V dropped 5 bases and J dropped 4 bases, with 6 bases sitting between them. Here the CDR3 DNA reads TGTGCCAGCAGCCTCAGGGGAAACACCATATATTTT. This codes for CASSLRGNTIYF.

This clone was recorded once. The chain couples TRBV4-3 to TRBJ2-5; 9 nucleotides align to TRBD2. The J call may be incorrect, as the DNA end agrees better with TRBJ2-7. This CDR3 comprises 16 residues. In germline, CDR1 is LGHNA, CDR2 YSLEER. CDR3 sequence reads: CASSQGAGGPEYEQYF. The CDR3, as DNA: TGCGCCAGCAGCCAGGGAGCGGGGGGCCCTGAATACGAGCAGTACTTC.

The rearrangement uses TRBV27 and TRBJ2-1; TRBD1 might be the D (5 bases). This CDR3 has 13 amino acids. The germline V gene has CDR1 MNHEY and CDR2 SMNVEV (reference sequence). V was cut by 8 bases and J by 4 bases, with 12 bases left in between. CDR3 amino acids: CASGAAGYNEQFF. The CDR3 DNA reads TGTGCCAGCGGGGCAGCAGGTTACAATGAGCAGTTCTTC.